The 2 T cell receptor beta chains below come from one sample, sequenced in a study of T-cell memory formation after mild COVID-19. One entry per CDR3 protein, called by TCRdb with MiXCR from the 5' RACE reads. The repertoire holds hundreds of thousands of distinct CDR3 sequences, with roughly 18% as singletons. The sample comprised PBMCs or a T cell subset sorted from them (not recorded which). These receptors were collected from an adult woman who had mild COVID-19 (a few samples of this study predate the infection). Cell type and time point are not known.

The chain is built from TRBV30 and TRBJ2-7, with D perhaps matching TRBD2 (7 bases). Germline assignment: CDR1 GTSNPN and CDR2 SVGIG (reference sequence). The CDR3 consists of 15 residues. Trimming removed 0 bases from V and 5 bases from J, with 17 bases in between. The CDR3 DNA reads TGTGCCTGGAGTGTAGCGCGGGGGCCCGCCCACGAGCAGTACTTC. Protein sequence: CAWSVARGPAHEQYF.

CDR3 region: CASSQKGTEAFF. Here the CDR3 DNA reads TGTGCCAGCAGTCAGAAGGGGACTGAAGCTTTCTTT. The genes are TRBV28 and TRBJ1-1; D is possibly TRBD1 (5 bases). The CDR3 has 12 amino acids. Trimming took off 5 bases at V and 5 bases at J, with 9 bases between the two ends. Germline CDR1 and CDR2: MDHEN and SYDVKM.